This entry lists 29 T cell receptor beta chains sequenced from one sample in a study of blood T cell repertoires in COVID-19. TCRdb's copy holds only in-frame clones and misses some; the assay was immunoSEQ multiplex PCR. The sample consists of 240,000 or so clones, roughly 80% of them appearing once. The sequenced sample was peripheral blood. The receptor set was obtained from a woman aged 60-70 years with active or convalescent COVID-19.

The chain has TRBV14 and TRBJ1-2, with D possibly TRBD1 on 5 matching bases. V was clipped by 0 bases and J by 3 bases, with 5 bases between them. The CDR3 is 13 residues long. Germline lookup yields CDR1 SGHDN and CDR2 FVKESK. CDR3 nucleotides: TGTGCCAGCAGCCAAGAGACAGACTATGGCTACACCTTC. Protein sequence: CASSQETDYGYTF.

A word on this clone: This sample includes further DNA sequences coding for the same CDR3. The rearrangement links TRBV21-1 to TRBJ1-1; no DNA check was done on the table's D call, TRBD1. TRBV21-1 is classified as a pseudogene. CDR3 length equals 16 residues. CDR3 nucleotide sequence: TGTGCCAGCAGCAGAAAGGGGCACCAGTGCAAAGCTGAAGCTTTCTTT. Its protein product is CASSRKGHQCKAEAFF.

The rearrangement links TRBV10-3 to TRBJ2-2; the D is unclear. The V end was cut by 6 bases, the J end by 6 bases, with 14 bases between. This CDR3 is built from 14 residues. Per germline, CDR1 ENHRY and CDR2 SYGVKD. CDR3 protein: CAIRSQELAGELFF. CDR3 DNA: TGTGCCATCAGGTCTCAGGAACTGGCCGGGGAGCTGTTTTTT.

The V gene is TRBV6-5, the J gene TRBJ2-1, with 8 bases lining up with TRBD1. V shed 6 bases, J shed 12 bases, and the junction held 10 bases outside the gene matches. This CDR3 is built from 13 residues. Germline V gives CDR1 MNHEY, CDR2 SVGAGI. The CDR3 loop reads CASRSQTDRGQFF. The CDR3 nucleotides read TGTGCCAGCAGATCCCAGACTGACAGGGGGCAGTTCTTC.

The chain recombines TRBV3-1 (or the pseudogene TRBV3-2) with TRBJ2-5, with D possibly TRBD1 on 6 matching bases. Germline V gene sequence: CDR1 LGHDT, CDR2 YNNKEL (reference sequence). Trimming stripped 4 bases from V and 1 base from J, with 13 bases between. This CDR3 region has 15 residues. CDR3 residues: CASSLQGRSQETQYF. DNA of the CDR3: TGTGCCAGCAGCCTACAGGGTAGATCCCAAGAGACCCAGTACTTC.

The CDR3 coding sequence is TGTGCCAGCAGCTTCGGACAGGGGAGGGGGGACCAGTACTTC. This codes for CASSFGQGRGDQYF. The V call is TRBV7-9, the J call TRBJ2-5; 9 nucleotides line up with TRBD1. V was pared by 3 bases and J by 10 bases, with 9 bases of the junction left unmatched. The CDR3 is made up of 14 amino acids. CDR1 and CDR2 from the germline V gene are SEHNR and FQNEAQ (reference sequence).

The chain employs TRBV5-1 and TRBJ2-7; TRBD2 might be the D (5 bases). V dropped 1 base and J dropped 2 bases, with 10 bases sitting between them. This CDR3 has 14 residues. Germline assignment: CDR1 SGHRS and CDR2 YFSETQ. CDR3 protein: CASSLSTGTYEQYF. In DNA, the CDR3 is TGCGCCAGCAGCTTGTCTACGGGAACCTACGAGCAGTACTTC.

The chain is built from TRBV6-5 and TRBJ1-1, with TRBD1 as a possible D gene (5 bases). This CDR3 is built from 14 residues. The V end lost 2 bases, the J end lost 10 bases, and 17 bases lay between the germline ends. Per germline, CDR1 MNHEY and CDR2 SVGAGI. CDR3 residues: CASSYGTSRRAAFF. CDR3 in DNA: TGTGCCAGCAGTTACGGGACTTCCAGGAGGGCAGCTTTCTTT.

The CDR3 loop is CASSLGQNTEAFF. The CDR3 nucleotides are TGTGCCAGCAGTTTAGGACAGAACACTGAAGCTTTCTTT. This chain uses TRBV6-5 with TRBJ1-1; maybe TRBD1 (5 bases). CDR1 MNHEY and CDR2 SVGAGI come from the germline V gene. Trimming pared 4 bases from V and 1 base from J, leaving 7 bases between. The CDR3 consists of 13 residues.

The chain joins TRBV19 to TRBJ1-2; 10 bases map to TRBD1. This CDR3 comprises 13 residues. Germline assignment: CDR1 LNHDA and CDR2 SQIVND (reference sequence). Trimming at V came to 6 bases and at J to 3 bases, leaving 1 base not matched to a gene. The CDR3: CASSGQGDYGYTF. CDR3 nucleotides: TGTGCCAGTAGCGGACAGGGGGACTATGGCTACACCTTC.

V gene TRBV9 combines with J gene TRBJ2-5, with 8 bases matching TRBD1. V trimming: 1 base; J trimming: 5 bases; junction bases outside the gene matches: 10. Per the germline V gene, CDR1 is SGDLS and CDR2 is YYNGEE. The CDR3 spans 16 residues. Written as DNA, the CDR3 is TGTGCCAGCAGCGTACGACAGGGGCGAGGGCGGGAGACCCAGTACTTC. This codes for CASSVRQGRGRETQYF.

The chain combines TRBV11-2 with TRBJ2-5, with TRBD2 matching 7 bases. The CDR3 loop spans 15 amino acids. The germline V gene encodes CDR1 SGHAT and CDR2 FQNNGV. V shed 4 bases and J 1 base; nucleotides not matched to a gene: 6. The CDR3: CASSWGGPTQETQYF. As DNA, the CDR3 is TGTGCCAGCAGCTGGGGGGGACCCACCCAAGAGACCCAGTACTTC.

The gene calls are TRBV18 and TRBJ2-1; D may be TRBD1 (5 bases). The length of the CDR3 is 12 residues. V lost 2 bases to trimming and J lost 8 bases, with 7 bases between them. The germline V gene has CDR1 KGHSH and CDR2 LQKENI. CDR3 in amino acids: CASSPAGYEQFF. The CDR3, as DNA: TGTGCCAGCTCACCAGCAGGGTATGAGCAGTTCTTC.

The chain couples TRBV7-9 to TRBJ1-1; D remains unclear. The CDR3 contains 13 residues. Germline CDR1 is SEHNR and CDR2 is FQNEAQ (reference sequence). Trimming left V 3 bases short and J 2 bases short, with 7 bases between. CDR3 in DNA: TGTGCCAGCAGCTTCCTCGTAAACACTGAAGCTTTCTTT. It encodes CASSFLVNTEAFF.

This clone has more than one count but fewer than ten. This chain connects TRBV6-2 or TRBV6-3 to TRBJ2-7; the match to TRBD2 covers 7 bases. CDR3 length equals 14 residues. Germline V gene data show CDR1 as MNHEY and CDR2 as SVGEGT. J gave up 1 base and V 5 bases, and 5 bases lay outside the gene matches. The CDR3 protein is CASSLAASSYEQYF. The CDR3 bases are TGTGCCAGCAGTCTAGCGGCCTCATCCTACGAGCAGTACTTC.

J is TRBJ1-5 and V is TRBV19, with unresolved D. The V and J ends lost 4 bases and 3 bases respectively, with 10 bases between them. The CDR3 totals 14 residues. Germline V gene lookup returns CDR1 LNHDA and CDR2 SQIVND (reference sequence). The CDR3 loop is CASSKLQANQPQHF. The CDR3 DNA is TGTGCCAGTAGTAAGTTGCAGGCCAATCAGCCCCAGCATTTT.

The gene calls are TRBV5-4 and TRBJ2-7, with D possibly matching TRBD2 (7 bases). The CDR3 consists of 15 residues. Germline V gives CDR1 SGHNT, CDR2 YYREEE (reference sequence). Trimming stripped 5 bases from V and 2 bases from J, with 17 bases between. The CDR3, as DNA: TGTGCCAGCAGGAGGGGGGGTCAATGGGCCTACGAGCAGTACTTC. Its translation: CASRRGGQWAYEQYF.

This chain uses TRBV11-2 with TRBJ2-1; the match to TRBD2 covers 8 bases. The germline V gene encodes CDR1 SGHAT and CDR2 FQNNGV. V shed 2 bases and J 5 bases; nucleotides not matched to a gene: 2. This CDR3 has 14 amino acids. The CDR3: CASSLSGGDNEQFF. CDR3 nucleotide sequence: TGTGCCAGCAGCTTAAGCGGGGGCGACAATGAGCAGTTCTTC.

The J gene is TRBJ1-2, the V gene TRBV10-3; a possible D gene is TRBD1 (5 bases). Deletions cut 7 bases from V and 4 bases from J, with 13 bases between. The CDR3 runs to 13 residues. The germline gives CDR1 ENHRY, CDR2 SYGVKD. This CDR3 is CAITDSFGYGYTF. CDR3 DNA: TGTGCCATCACCGACAGTTTTGGCTATGGCTACACCTTC.

The chain uses TRBV7-3 and TRBJ2-7, with D possibly being TRBD1 (6 bases). Trimming took 5 bases from V and 6 from J, leaving 14 bases between them. The CDR3 contains 13 residues. The V gene's germline CDR1 is SGHTA and CDR2 FQGTGA. This CDR3 is CASSPTGSREQYF. In nucleotides, the CDR3 is TGTGCCAGCAGCCCAACAGGGAGTCGCGAGCAGTACTTC.

This clone was found once. A junction boundary mismatches the germline segment, possibly from a read error. V usage is TRBV7-3 and J usage is TRBJ1-2; 9 bases are a match to TRBD1. The V gene's germline CDR1 is SGHTA and CDR2 FQGTGA. This CDR3 spans 13 amino acids. CDR3 residues: CVSSSDRGYGYTF. The CDR3 bases are TGTGTCAGCAGCTCGGACAGGGGCTATGGCTACACCTTC.

In nucleotides, the CDR3 is TGTGCCAGCAGCCGCGTAGCGGGGGCCTACGAGCAGTACTTC. It encodes CASSRVAGAYEQYF. V is TRBV7-6 and J is TRBJ2-7; TRBD2 matches 9 bases. Germline CDR1 SGHVS, CDR2 FNYEAQ. V shed 5 bases and J 2 bases; nucleotides not matched to a gene: 4. The CDR3 contains 14 residues.

This chain uses TRBV6-6 with TRBJ2-7; TRBD1 matches 8 bases. Trimming cost V 5 bases and J 0 bases; bases outside gene matches: 6. The germline gives CDR1 MNHNY, CDR2 SVGAGI (reference sequence). There are 15 residues in the CDR3. CDR3 sequence: CASSPRDRSSYEQYF. The CDR3 coding sequence is TGTGCCAGCAGTCCCCGGGACAGGTCCTCCTACGAGCAGTACTTC.

The genes are TRBV7-3 and TRBJ2-2, with D maybe TRBD1 (5 bases). The CDR3 is made up of 14 amino acids. In germline, CDR1 is SGHTA, CDR2 FQGTGA. Trimming stripped 2 bases from V and 5 bases from J, with 9 bases between. CDR3 nucleotide sequence: TGTGCCAGCAGCTTAGTGACAGCTACCGGGGAGCTGTTTTTT. It codes for CASSLVTATGELFF.

This chain links TRBV18 with TRBJ1-4; 7 bases are shared with TRBD1. Germline-derived CDR1 and CDR2 are KGHSH and LQKENI. Unmatched junction bases numbered 7, after V lost 4 bases and J lost 5 bases. The CDR3 length is 15 residues. CDR3 amino acids: CASSLDTGANEKLFF. The CDR3 coding sequence is TGTGCCAGCTCACTAGATACAGGGGCAAATGAAAAACTGTTTTTT.

The rearrangement joins TRBV27 to TRBJ1-1; D call uncertain. Germline V CDR1 and CDR2: MNHEY, SMNVEV (reference sequence). CDR3 length equals 14 residues. V was pared by 5 bases and J by 1 base, with 11 bases between. CDR3 protein: CASSTLRWNTEAFF. The CDR3 DNA follows: TGTGCCAGCAGTACTCTACGTTGGAACACTGAAGCTTTCTTT.

This clone was observed a few times. The chain uses TRBV15 and TRBJ1-1, with 8 bases fitting TRBD1. The CDR3 sequence is 13 residues long. The junction had 9 bases not matched to a gene; V was cut back by 4 bases and J by 11 bases. Germline CDR1 LNHNV, CDR2 YYDKDF (reference sequence). The CDR3 sequence: CATSTRTGTLAFF. The CDR3 region has the DNA TGTGCCACCAGCACCCGGACAGGGACGTTGGCTTTCTTT.

The genes are TRBV29-1 and TRBJ2-3, with D possibly matching TRBD1 (6 bases). From germline, CDR1 is SQVTM and CDR2 ANQGSEA. V was pared by 4 bases and J by 2 bases, with 16 bases between. The CDR3 contains 15 residues. CDR3 protein: CSVGGGQGHTDTQYF. The DNA of the CDR3 is TGCAGCGTTGGTGGTGGGCAGGGACACACAGATACGCAGTATTTT.

This chain connects TRBV4-1 to TRBJ1-6; 8 positions agree with TRBD1. Trimming at V came to 4 bases and at J to 6 bases, leaving 8 bases not matched to a gene. Germline CDR1 is MGHRA and CDR2 is YSYEKL. The CDR3 is 16 residues long. The CDR3 is CASSLGQGAVNSPLHF. DNA of the CDR3: TGCGCCAGCAGCCTCGGACAGGGCGCCGTTAATTCACCCCTCCACTTT.